These 11 T cell receptor beta chains share one sample of origin, sequenced in a study of OX40 agonist ivuxolimab in advanced cancers. Produced via immunoSEQ multiplex PCR; TCRdb's table is partial and in-frame only. This table has around 62,000 clones, more than 65% appearing once. The sequenced sample was CD4+ or CD8+ T cells sorted from blood, obtained in a trial of the OX40 agonist ivuxolimab. All receptors come from an adult with an advanced solid tumor such as melanoma, head and neck, liver or kidney cancer.

The chain couples TRBV28 to TRBJ1-5; possibly TRBD1 for D (6 bases). The CDR3 runs 13 residues. V was clipped by 7 bases and J by 5 bases, with 12 bases between them. CDR1 is MDHEN, CDR2 SYDVKM, per germline. In DNA, the CDR3 is TGTGCCAGCACCTTGGACAGTTATCAGCCCCAGCATTTT. Protein product: CASTLDSYQPQHF.

This chain uses TRBV2 with TRBJ1-6, with TRBD1 matching 7 bases. With 4 bases clipped from V and 5 bases from J, the junction kept 8 bases outside the gene matches. The germline gives CDR1 SNHLY, CDR2 FYNNEI. This CDR3 comprises 16 residues. The CDR3 region is CASSGTGPMDNSPLHF. The CDR3 nucleotides are TGTGCCAGCAGTGGGACAGGTCCGATGGATAATTCACCCCTCCACTTT.

The chain has TRBV10-3 and TRBJ2-2, with D perhaps being TRBD1 or TRBD2 (5 bases each). Trimming left V 6 bases short and J 3 bases short, with 11 bases between. The CDR3 has 14 amino acids. Germline values: CDR1 ENHRY, CDR2 SYGVKD. The CDR3 DNA reads TGTGCCATCAGGGAGATGGGGGACACCGGGGAGCTGTTTTTT. Translation: CAIREMGDTGELFF.

The chain employs TRBV6-1 and TRBJ2-3; D could derive from TRBD1 or TRBD2 (6 bases each). The CDR3 spans 15 residues. V shed 10 bases and J shed 1 base, with 18 bases lying between them. Germline V gives CDR1 MNHNS, CDR2 SASEGT. For the CDR3, the DNA is TGTGCCAACCTACCTAGCGCAGGGGGCACAGATACGCAGTATTTT. It encodes CANLPSAGGTDTQYF.

This chain uses TRBV7-9 with TRBJ1-1; D unresolved. Looked up from germline, CDR1 is SEHNR and CDR2 is FQNEAQ (reference sequence). The V gene lost 5 bases and the J gene lost 14 bases, with 15 bases spanning the gap. The CDR3 is made up of 11 amino acids. The CDR3 DNA follows: TGTGCCAGCAGCGGGTACAGCGTTTTCTTCTTT. The encoded protein is CASSGYSVFFF.

The chain recombines TRBV5-5 with TRBJ1-1, with D unresolved. Germline values: CDR1 SGHKS, CDR2 YYEKEE (reference sequence). The CDR3 is 14 amino acids. Deletions cut 0 bases from V and 1 base from J, with 7 bases between. In nucleotides, the CDR3 is TGTGCCAGCAGCTTGGTATGGGGGAACACTGAAGCTTTCTTT. Its translation: CASSLVWGNTEAFF.

Details on this clone: At one end the junction does not follow the germline gene, possibly because of a read error. The chain couples TRBV5-6 to TRBJ1-2, with unresolved D. The CDR3 totals 13 residues. Germline assignment: CDR1 SGHDT and CDR2 YYEEEE. Written as DNA, the CDR3 is TGTGCCAGCAGCTTGGTACAGAGCTATGACTACACCTTC. It encodes CASSLVQSYDYTF.

The chain carries TRBV12-5 and TRBJ1-1; D uncertain. The CDR3 runs 12 residues. Germline CDR1 LGHNT, CDR2 FRNRAP. The V end lost 4 bases, the J end lost 5 bases, and 8 bases lay between the germline ends. Written as DNA, the CDR3 is TGTGCTAGTGGTTCACCCCCAACTGAAGCTTTCTTT. Translating it yields CASGSPPTEAFF. The complete variable domain, with remaining parts taken from reference TRBV12-5 and TRBJ1-1, reads DARVTQTPRHKVTEMGQEVTMRCQPILGHNTVFWYRQTMMQGLELLAYFRNRAPLDDSGMPKDRFSAEMPDATLATLKIQPSEPRDSAVYFCASGSPPTEAFFGQGTRLTVV.

As concerns this clone: A junction end diverges from the germline sequence, so it may reflect a read error. The chain combines TRBV7-7 with TRBJ2-5; no definite D call. CDR3 length equals 15 residues. Germline values: CDR1 SSHAT, CDR2 FNYEAQ (reference sequence). CDR3 sequence reads: CASSFQEGEQETQYF. In DNA form, the CDR3 reads TGTGCTAGCAGCTTCCAAGAAGGAGAGCAAGAGACCCAGTACTTC. The whole variable domain, filled in from reference TRBV7-7 and TRBJ2-5, reads GAGVSQSPRYKVTKRGQDVTLRCDPISSHATLYWYQQALGQGPEFLTYFNYEAQPDKSGLPSDRFSAERPEGSISTLTIQRTEQRDSAMYRCASSFQEGEQETQYFGPGTRLLVL.

This chain connects TRBV11-2 to TRBJ1-4; D remains ambiguous. Germline loops: CDR1 SGHAT, CDR2 FQNNGV. Trimming pared 1 base from V and 0 bases from J, leaving 9 bases between. The CDR3 consists of 16 residues. CDR3 DNA sequence: TGTGCCAGCAGCTTAGGGACTTCTGCAACTAATGAAAAACTGTTTTTT. Translation gives CASSLGTSATNEKLFF.

The V gene is TRBV15, the J gene TRBJ2-2; no definite D call. Trimming took off 2 bases at V and 4 bases at J, with 20 bases between the two ends. From germline, CDR1 is LNHNV and CDR2 YYDKDF (reference sequence). This CDR3 contains 18 residues. The CDR3 region is CATSRSFQDGLSTGELFF. Here the CDR3 DNA reads TGTGCCACCAGCAGATCCTTCCAGGACGGGTTGAGCACCGGGGAGCTGTTTTTT.